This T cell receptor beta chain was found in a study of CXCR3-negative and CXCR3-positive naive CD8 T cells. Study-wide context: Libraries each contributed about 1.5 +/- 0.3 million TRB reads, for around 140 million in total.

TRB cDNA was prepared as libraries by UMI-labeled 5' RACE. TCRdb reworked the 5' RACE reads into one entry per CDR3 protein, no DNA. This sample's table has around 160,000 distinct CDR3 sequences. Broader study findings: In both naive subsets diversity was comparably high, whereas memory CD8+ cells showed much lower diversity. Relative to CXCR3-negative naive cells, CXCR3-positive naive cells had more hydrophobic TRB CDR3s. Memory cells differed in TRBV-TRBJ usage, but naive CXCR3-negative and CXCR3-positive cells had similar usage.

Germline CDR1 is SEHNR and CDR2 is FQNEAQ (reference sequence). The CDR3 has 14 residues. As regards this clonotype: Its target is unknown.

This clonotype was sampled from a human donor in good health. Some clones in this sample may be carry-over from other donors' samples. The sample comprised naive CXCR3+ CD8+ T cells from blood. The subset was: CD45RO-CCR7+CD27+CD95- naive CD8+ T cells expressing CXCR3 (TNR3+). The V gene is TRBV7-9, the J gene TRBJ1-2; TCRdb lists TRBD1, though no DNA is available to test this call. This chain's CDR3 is CASTYGTGGYGYTF.